The following is a TCR beta chain sequence with its context. In the authors' workflow: Cell counts per sample came from amplifying reference gene primers. Sequencing was performed with immunoSEQ multiplex PCR; in TCRdb, only in-frame clones are kept and a portion is missing. The DNA gave D and trimming, while V, J and clone size come from that table. The data hold about 260,000 clones, with roughly 87% observed a single time. This record belongs to a study of blood T cell repertoires in COVID-19. Study-wide context: Samples of COVID-19 (acute and convalescent) were obtained from the United States, Italy and Spain. Sample material is recorded as cDNA or gDNA derived from T cells, B-cell-depleted T cells, or PBMCs.

The length of the CDR3 is 15 residues. Germline lookup yields CDR1 KGHSH and CDR2 LQKENI. Trimming removed 1 base at V and 8 bases at J, with 14 bases between. This sequence was found in a woman aged 50 to 65 who had recovered from COVID-19. Sequencing was performed on peripheral blood. This chain connects TRBV18 to TRBJ1-4, with D maybe TRBD1 (5 bases). In nucleotides, the CDR3 is TGTGCCAGCTCACCACAGGGGCCCGGTGGAGAAAAACTGTTTTTT. Its translation: CASSPQGPGGEKLFF.